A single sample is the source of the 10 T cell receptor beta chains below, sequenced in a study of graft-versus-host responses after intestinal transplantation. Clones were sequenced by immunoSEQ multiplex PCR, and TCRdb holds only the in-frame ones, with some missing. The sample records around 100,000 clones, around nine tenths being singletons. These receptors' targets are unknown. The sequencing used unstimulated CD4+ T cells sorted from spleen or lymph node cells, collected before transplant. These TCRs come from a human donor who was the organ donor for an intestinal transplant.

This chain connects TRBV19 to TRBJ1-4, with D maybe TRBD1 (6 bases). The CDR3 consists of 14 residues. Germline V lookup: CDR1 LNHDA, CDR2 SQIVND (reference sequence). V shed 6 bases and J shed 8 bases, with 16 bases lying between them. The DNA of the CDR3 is TGTGCCAGTAGCTTACAGGGTCCGAGGGAAAAACTGTTTTTT. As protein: CASSLQGPREKLFF.

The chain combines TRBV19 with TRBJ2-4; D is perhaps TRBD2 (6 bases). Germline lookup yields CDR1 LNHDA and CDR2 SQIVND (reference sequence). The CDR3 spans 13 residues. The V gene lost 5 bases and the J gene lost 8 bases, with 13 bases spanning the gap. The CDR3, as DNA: TGTGCCAGTAGTCAGAAGTGGGGGGACATTCAGTACTTC. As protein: CASSQKWGDIQYF.

The CDR3 reads CASSPPLNTEAFF. In DNA, the CDR3 is TGTGCCAGCAGCCCTCCCTTGAACACTGAAGCTTTCTTT. This chain links TRBV2 with TRBJ1-1; D unresolved. Germline values: CDR1 SNHLY, CDR2 FYNNEI. This CDR3 spans 13 amino acids. V was clipped by 6 bases and J by 0 bases, with 8 bases between them.

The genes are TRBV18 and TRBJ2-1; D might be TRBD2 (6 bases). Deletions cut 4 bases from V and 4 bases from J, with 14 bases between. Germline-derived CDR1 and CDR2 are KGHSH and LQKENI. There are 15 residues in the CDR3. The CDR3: CASSQSGPLYNEQFF. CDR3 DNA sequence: TGTGCCAGCTCACAGAGCGGGCCCCTTTACAATGAGCAGTTCTTC.

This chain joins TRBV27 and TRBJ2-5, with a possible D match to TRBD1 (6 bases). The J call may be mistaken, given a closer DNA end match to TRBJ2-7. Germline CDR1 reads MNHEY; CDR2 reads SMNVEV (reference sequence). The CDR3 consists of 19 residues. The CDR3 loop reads CASSFGRVKLTGYKHEQYF. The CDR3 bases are TGTGCCAGCAGTTTTGGTAGGGTGAAGCTCACAGGGTATAAACACGAGCAGTACTTC.

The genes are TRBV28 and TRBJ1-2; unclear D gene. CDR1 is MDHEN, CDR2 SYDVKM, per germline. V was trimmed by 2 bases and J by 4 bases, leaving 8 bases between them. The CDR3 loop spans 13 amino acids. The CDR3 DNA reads TGTGCCAGCAGTTTACTCGGATTCTATGGCTACACCTTC. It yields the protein CASSLLGFYGYTF.

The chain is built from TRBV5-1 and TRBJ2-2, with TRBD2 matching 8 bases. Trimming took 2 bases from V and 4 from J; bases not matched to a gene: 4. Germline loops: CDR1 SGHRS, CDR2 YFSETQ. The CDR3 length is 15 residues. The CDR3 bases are TGCGCCAGCAGCTTCAGCGGGAGAGGCACCGGGGAGCTGTTTTTT. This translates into CASSFSGRGTGELFF.

The CDR3 DNA reads TGTGCCAGCAGCTTAGTACCCCATCTACAGGGCTACGAGCAGTACTTC. Its protein is CASSLVPHLQGYEQYF. The chain employs TRBV7-6 and TRBJ2-7, with a possible D match to TRBD1 (6 bases). In germline, CDR1 is SGHVS, CDR2 FNYEAQ. V was shortened by 1 base and J by 3 bases, with 16 bases between the two germline ends. The CDR3 runs to 16 residues.

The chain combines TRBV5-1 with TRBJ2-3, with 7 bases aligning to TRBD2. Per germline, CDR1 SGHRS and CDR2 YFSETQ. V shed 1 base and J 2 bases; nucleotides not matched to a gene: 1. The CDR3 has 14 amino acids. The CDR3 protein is CASSLSGITDTQYF. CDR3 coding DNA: TGCGCCAGCAGCTTGAGCGGGATCACAGATACGCAGTATTTT.

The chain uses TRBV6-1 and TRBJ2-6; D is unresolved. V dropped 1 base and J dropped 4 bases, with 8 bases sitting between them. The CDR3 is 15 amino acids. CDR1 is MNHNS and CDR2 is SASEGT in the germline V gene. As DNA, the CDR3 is TGTGCCAGCAGTGAAGTAGGGTTAGGGGCCAACGTCCTGACTTTC. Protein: CASSEVGLGANVLTF.